These T cell receptor beta chains were read from a single sample in a study of Graves' ophthalmopathy and Graves' hyperthyroidism. One entry per CDR3 protein, called by TCRdb with MiXCR from the multiplex PCR reads. The sample records 1 million to 1.3 million distinct CDR3 sequences, 36% being singletons. Sample: peripheral blood or thyroid tissue (not recorded which). The source is an adult man with Graves' hyperthyroidism. CDR3s include the opening cysteine and the closing phenylalanine or tryptophan. The D gene is left open where the match is weak. Clone sizes are given selectively: once, few, many, or a class where the clone is expanded.

DNA: TGTGCCAGCAGTTCCGGTTTCTCCGAGCAGTACTTC; CDR3: CASSSGFSEQYF; size: -; V: TRBV27; D: -; J: TRBJ2-7
DNA: TGTGCCAGCAGCTTTACGGACGGAAACACTGAAGCTTTCTTT; CDR3: CASSFTDGNTEAFF; size: many; V: TRBV7-9; D: -; J: TRBJ1-1
DNA: TGTGCCACCAGCAGAGAGTTAGGGGGAACCTATGGCTACACCTTC; CDR3: CATSRELGGTYGYTF; size: few; V: TRBV15; D: -; J: TRBJ1-2
DNA: TGTGCCATCAGGGGGGGAAGGGCGGATCAGCCCCAGCATTTT; CDR3: CAIRGGRADQPQHF; size: many; V: TRBV10-3; D: -; J: TRBJ1-5
DNA: TGTGCCAGCAGCCGACAGGGGGCTGATGAAAAACTGTTTTTT; CDR3: CASSRQGADEKLFF; size: -; V: TRBV3-1; D: TRBD1; J: TRBJ1-4
DNA: TGTGCCAGCAGCTCGGGACAGCGGGGCTTGAACACTGAAGCTTTCTTT; CDR3: CASSSGQRGLNTEAFF; size: -; V: TRBV5-4; D: TRBD1; J: TRBJ1-1
DNA: TGCGCCAGCAGCGCCGACACTGAAGCTTTCTTT; CDR3: CASSADTEAFF; size: many; V: TRBV10-2; D: -; J: TRBJ1-1
DNA: TGTGCCACCAGCAGAGCCAGGGAGGATGGCTACACCTTC; CDR3: CATSRAREDGYTF; size: many; V: TRBV15; D: -; J: TRBJ1-2
DNA: TGTGCCAGCAGCTTATCGCGAGCCTCTAACTATGGCTACACCTTC; CDR3: CASSLSRASNYGYTF; size: many; V: TRBV7-9; D: -; J: TRBJ1-2
DNA: TGTGCCAGCAGCTTTGGTCCGAGAAACACTGAAGCTTTCTTT; CDR3: CASSFGPRNTEAFF; size: few; V: TRBV5-5; D: -; J: TRBJ1-1
DNA: TGTGCCAGCAGCTTGGGGCCTCGGGGGGACCGGGACGAGCAGTACTTC; CDR3: CASSLGPRGDRDEQYF; size: -; V: TRBV7-2; D: TRBD2; J: TRBJ2-7
DNA: TGCAGTGCTAGGGCCCATCGGGCCGAAGCTTTCTTT; CDR3: CSARAHRAEAFF; size: -; V: TRBV20-1; D: -; J: TRBJ1-1
DNA: TGTGCTAGTGGTTTGGCACGGGGCCAAAACACTGAAGCTTTCTTT; CDR3: CASGLARGQNTEAFF; size: -; V: TRBV12-5; D: -; J: TRBJ1-1
DNA: TGTGCCAGCAGCCGGACTAGCGGGAGGGCCTCCTACGAGCAGTACTTC; CDR3: CASSRTSGRASYEQYF; size: once; V: TRBV25-1; D: TRBD2; J: TRBJ2-7
DNA: TGTGCCAGCAGTTCTGGGGGACAGGGCGGGCGCGAGCAGTACTTC; CDR3: CASSSGGQGGREQYF; size: few; V: TRBV6-6; D: TRBD1; J: TRBJ2-7
DNA: TGTGCCAGCTTAGACCCCGGCGCGTACGAGCAGTACTTC; CDR3: CASLDPGAYEQYF; size: -; V: TRBV10-2; D: -; J: TRBJ2-7
DNA: TGTGCCAGCAGGCTTACCGGGACGTTAGAGACCCAGTACTTC; CDR3: CASRLTGTLETQYF; size: -; V: TRBV7-9; D: -; J: TRBJ2-5
DNA: TGTGTCATCAGCCCCGGACTGCGGGGGGAGCTGTTTTTT; CDR3: CVISPGLRGELFF; size: few; V: TRBV10-3; D: -; J: TRBJ2-2
DNA: TGTGCCATCAGTGAGTCAGGGGACAGCTATGGCTACACCATATATTTT; CDR3: CAISESGDSYGYTIYF; size: -; V: TRBV10-3; D: TRBD1; J: TRBJ1-3
DNA: TGTGCCAGCAGGAACAAAACAGGGAACACTGAAGCTTTCTTT; CDR3: CASRNKTGNTEAFF; size: many; V: TRBV7-9; D: -; J: TRBJ1-1
DNA: TGCAGTGCTATTACCCGGGATTACTATGGCTACACCTTC; CDR3: CSAITRDYYGYTF; size: many; V: TRBV20-1; D: -; J: TRBJ1-2
DNA: TGTGACTGGGGGGGAGGGCACTACGAGCAGTACTTC; CDR3: CDWGGGHYEQYF; size: -; V: TRBV30; D: TRBD2; J: TRBJ2-7
DNA: TGTGCCAGCAGATTAGCGGGAGTGTACACCGGGGAGCTGTTTTTT; CDR3: CASRLAGVYTGELFF; size: -; V: TRBV7-4; D: TRBD2; J: TRBJ2-2
DNA: TGTGCCAGCAGACCGGGACCAATTAATGAAAAACTGTTTTTT; CDR3: CASRPGPINEKLFF; size: many; V: TRBV2; D: -; J: TRBJ1-4
DNA: TGTGCCAGCAGCGGGGGACTAGCCTCCTACAATGAGCAGTTCTTC; CDR3: CASSGGLASYNEQFF; size: -; V: TRBV7-2; D: TRBD2; J: TRBJ2-1
DNA: TGCAGTGCTAAACCTCCCGGGGAATCAGGGCCCCAGCATTTT; CDR3: CSAKPPGESGPQHF; size: many; V: TRBV20-1; D: -; J: TRBJ1-5
DNA: TGCAGCGTTGAGCCCCTCCGGTACACTGAAGCTTTCTTT; CDR3: CSVEPLRYTEAFF; size: -; V: TRBV29-1; D: -; J: TRBJ1-1
DNA: TGTGCCAGCACCCAGGGGGGTAGCAATCAGCCCCAGCATTTT; CDR3: CASTQGGSNQPQHF; size: -; V: TRBV7-2; D: TRBD1; J: TRBJ1-5
DNA: TGTGCCAGCAGCACGTATAATTCACCCCTCCACTTT; CDR3: CASSTYNSPLHF; size: many; V: TRBV12-3/TRBV12-4; D: -; J: TRBJ1-6
DNA: TGTGCCAGCAGCTTAGCGGCGGGGCGCACCGGGAAGCTGTTTTTT; CDR3: CASSLAAGRTGKLFF; size: -; V: TRBV7-9; D: -; J: TRBJ2-2
DNA: TGTGCCAGCAGCTTAAAGACGGACACATCGAACACCGGGGAGCTGTTTTTT; CDR3: CASSLKTDTSNTGELFF; size: -; V: TRBV7-3; D: -; J: TRBJ2-2
DNA: TGCGCCAGCAGCTTAGGGGACGGTTATAGCAATCAGCCCCAGCATTTT; CDR3: CASSLGDGYSNQPQHF; size: few; V: TRBV5-1; D: -; J: TRBJ1-5
DNA: TGTGCCAGCAGACTGGGAGGAACTAATGAAAAACTGTTTTTT; CDR3: CASRLGGTNEKLFF; size: -; V: TRBV27; D: -; J: TRBJ1-4
DNA: TGTGCCAGCGTATCGGGACAGGGGGCCGAAACTGAAGCTTTCTTT; CDR3: CASVSGQGAETEAFF; size: -; V: TRBV12-3/TRBV12-4; D: TRBD1; J: TRBJ1-1
DNA: TGTGCCATCAGGGGGACTAGCGCCACCGGGGAGCTGTTTTTT; CDR3: CAIRGTSATGELFF; size: few; V: TRBV10-3; D: TRBD2; J: TRBJ2-2
DNA: TGCAGTGCTAGAGATCCTTTGAGCTACCCCACTGAAGCTTTCTTT; CDR3: CSARDPLSYPTEAFF; size: -; V: TRBV20-1; D: -; J: TRBJ1-1
DNA: TGCAGTGCTAGAGAGTTGTCCGACAGGGGGCTTATCGAGCAGTACTTC; CDR3: CSARELSDRGLIEQYF; size: few; V: TRBV20-1; D: TRBD1; J: TRBJ2-7
DNA: TGTGCCAGCAGCTCGGGCGCCAACCGGGGGGAGCAGTACTTC; CDR3: CASSSGANRGEQYF; size: many; V: TRBV11-2; D: -; J: TRBJ2-7
DNA: TGTGCCAGCAGCTTACAGGGGGCGAGGACCACCAATTCACCCCTCCACTTT; CDR3: CASSLQGARTTNSPLHF; size: -; V: TRBV7-2; D: TRBD1; J: TRBJ1-6
DNA: TGTGCCAGCATGTGGCGGGTCGGCACTGAAATTGCTTCACCCCTCCACTTT; CDR3: CASMWRVGTEIASPLHF; size: -; V: TRBV25-1; D: -; J: TRBJ1-6
DNA: TGTGCCAGCAGTGTAACCCTCTACACCTTC; CDR3: CASSVTLYTF; size: few; V: TRBV2; D: -; J: TRBJ1-2